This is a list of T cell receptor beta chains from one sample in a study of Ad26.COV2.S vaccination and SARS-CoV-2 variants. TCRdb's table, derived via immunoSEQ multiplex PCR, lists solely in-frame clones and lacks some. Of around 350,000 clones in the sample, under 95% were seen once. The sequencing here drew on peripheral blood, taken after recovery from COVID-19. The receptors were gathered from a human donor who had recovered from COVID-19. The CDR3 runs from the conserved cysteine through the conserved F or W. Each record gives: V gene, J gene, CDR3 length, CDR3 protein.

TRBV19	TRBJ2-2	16	CASSDLWGINTGELFF
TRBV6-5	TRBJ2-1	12	CASSTGLSEQFF
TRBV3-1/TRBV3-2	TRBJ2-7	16	CASSRAGTGDIYEQYF
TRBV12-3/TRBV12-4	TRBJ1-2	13	CASSPRAGLGYTF
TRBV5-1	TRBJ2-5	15	CASSLEGAPQETQYF
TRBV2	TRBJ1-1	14	CASSVTGGEDEAFF
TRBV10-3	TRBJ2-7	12	CAIRQGTYEQYF
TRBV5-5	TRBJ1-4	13	CASSSNPGEKLFF
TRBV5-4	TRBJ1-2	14	CASSKTAGIQSYTF
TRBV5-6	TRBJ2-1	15	CASSLGLPSYNEQFF